This T cell receptor beta chain stems from a study of T-cell memory formation after mild COVID-19. At the level of the study: TCR clusters mostly belonged to single donors. General observations from the study: Memory from before infection featured some responding clones, which suggests cross-reactive memory joined. Contracting CD8+ clones were enriched in EMRA, CD4+ mainly in CM and EM.

CDR1 and CDR2 (germline): LGHDT, YNNKEL (reference sequence). Trimming stripped 1 base from V and 3 bases from J, with 9 bases between. This CDR3 has 14 residues. This clonotype was observed a handful of times. Its specificity is not known. From the 5' RACE reads, TCRdb called clonotypes with MiXCR, one entry per CDR3 protein. In the table there are some 410,000 distinct CDR3 sequences, under 25% of which are singletons. The specimen was PBMCs or a T cell subset sorted from them (not recorded which). The chain combines TRBV3-1 with TRBJ1-1; D ambiguous. The clonotype was recovered from an adult woman who had mild COVID-19 (a few samples of this study predate the infection). Cell type and time point are not known. This chain's CDR3 is CASSQGGGDTEAFF. As DNA, the CDR3 is TGTGCCAGCAGCCAAGGGGGAGGTGACACTGAAGCTTTCTTT.